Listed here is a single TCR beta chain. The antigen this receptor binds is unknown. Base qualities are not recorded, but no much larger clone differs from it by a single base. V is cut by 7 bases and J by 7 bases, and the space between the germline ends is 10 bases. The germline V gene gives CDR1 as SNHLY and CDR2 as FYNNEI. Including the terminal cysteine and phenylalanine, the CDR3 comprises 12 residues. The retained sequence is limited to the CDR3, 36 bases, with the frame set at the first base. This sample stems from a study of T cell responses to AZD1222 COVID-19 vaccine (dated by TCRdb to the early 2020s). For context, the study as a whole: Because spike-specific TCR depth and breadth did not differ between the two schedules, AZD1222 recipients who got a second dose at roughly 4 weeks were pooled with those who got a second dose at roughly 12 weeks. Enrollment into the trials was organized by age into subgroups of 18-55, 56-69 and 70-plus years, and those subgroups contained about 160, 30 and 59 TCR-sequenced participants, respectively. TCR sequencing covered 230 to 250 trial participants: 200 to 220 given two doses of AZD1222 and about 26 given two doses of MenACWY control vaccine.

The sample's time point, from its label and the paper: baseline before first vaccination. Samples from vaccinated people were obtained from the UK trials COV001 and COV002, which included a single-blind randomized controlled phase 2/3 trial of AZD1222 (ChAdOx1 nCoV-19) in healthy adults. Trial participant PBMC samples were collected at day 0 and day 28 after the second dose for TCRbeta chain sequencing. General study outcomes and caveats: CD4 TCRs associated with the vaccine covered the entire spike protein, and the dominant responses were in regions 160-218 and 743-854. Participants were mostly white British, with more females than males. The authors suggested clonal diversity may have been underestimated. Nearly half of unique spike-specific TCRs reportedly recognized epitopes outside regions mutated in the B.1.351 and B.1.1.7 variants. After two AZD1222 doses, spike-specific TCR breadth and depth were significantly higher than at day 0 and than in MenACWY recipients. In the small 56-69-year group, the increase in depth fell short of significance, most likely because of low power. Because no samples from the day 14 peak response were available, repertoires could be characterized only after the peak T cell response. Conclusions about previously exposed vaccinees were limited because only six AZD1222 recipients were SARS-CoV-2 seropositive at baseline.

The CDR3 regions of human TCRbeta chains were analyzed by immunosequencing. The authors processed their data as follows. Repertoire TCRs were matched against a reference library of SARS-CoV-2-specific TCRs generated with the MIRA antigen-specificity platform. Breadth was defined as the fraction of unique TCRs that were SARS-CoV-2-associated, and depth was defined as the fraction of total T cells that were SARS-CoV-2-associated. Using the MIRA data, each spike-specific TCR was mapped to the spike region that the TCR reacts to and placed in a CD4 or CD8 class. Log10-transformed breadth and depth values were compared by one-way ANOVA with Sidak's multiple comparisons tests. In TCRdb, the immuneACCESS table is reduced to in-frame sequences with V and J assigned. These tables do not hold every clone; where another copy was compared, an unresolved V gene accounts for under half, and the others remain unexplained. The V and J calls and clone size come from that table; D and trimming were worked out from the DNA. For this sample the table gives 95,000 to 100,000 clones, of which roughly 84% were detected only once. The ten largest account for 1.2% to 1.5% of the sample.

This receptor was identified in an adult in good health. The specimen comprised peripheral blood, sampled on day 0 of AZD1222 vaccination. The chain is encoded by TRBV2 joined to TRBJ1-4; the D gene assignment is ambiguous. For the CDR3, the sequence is CASTPIPEKLFF. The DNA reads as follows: TGTGCCAGCACTCCCATCCCTGAAAAACTGTTTTTT. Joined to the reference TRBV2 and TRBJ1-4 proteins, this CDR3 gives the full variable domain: EPEVTQTPSHQVTQMGQEVILRCVPISNHLYFYWYRQILGQKVEFLVSFYNNEISEKSEIFDDQFSVERPDGSNFTLKIRSTKLEDSAMYFCASTPIPEKLFFGSGTQLSVL.